One sample yielded the 11 T cell receptor beta chains listed below, sequenced in a study of blood T cell repertoires in COVID-19. Profiled with immunoSEQ multiplex PCR; TCRdb holds only in-frame clones, not every one. In the table there are hundreds of thousands of clones, 82% of which are singletons. Sequenced material: peripheral blood. The source is a woman in her sixties with active or convalescent COVID-19.

As to this clone: Other nucleotide sequences from this sample produce the same CDR3. The genes are TRBV27 and TRBJ1-2, with D tentatively TRBD1 (5 bases). Trimming removed 2 bases from V and 6 bases from J, with 10 bases in between. The CDR3 contains 13 residues. The germline CDR1 and CDR2 sequences are MNHEY and SMNVEV (reference sequence). The CDR3 DNA reads as TGTGCCAGCAGTTTAGGCAGGGCTCATGGCTACACCTTC. It yields the protein CASSLGRAHGYTF.

The genes are TRBV25-1 and TRBJ1-2; 7 bases fit TRBD1. V shed 6 bases and J 7 bases; nucleotides not matched to a gene: 11. CDR1 is MGHDK, CDR2 SYGVNS, per germline. This CDR3 is built from 14 residues. The chain's CDR3 is CASSQLGGVSGYTF. CDR3 DNA: TGTGCCAGCAGCCAACTAGGGGGCGTTAGTGGCTACACCTTC.

J is TRBJ2-3 and V is TRBV5-5, with TRBD2 matching 8 bases. Germline V lookup: CDR1 SGHKS, CDR2 YYEKEE (reference sequence). J gave up 3 bases and V 0 bases, and 6 bases lay outside the gene matches. The length of the CDR3 is 16 residues. In nucleotides, the CDR3 is TGTGCCAGCAGCTTGGCCCGGGGGGGCGTGACAGATACGCAGTATTTT. Its protein product is CASSLARGGVTDTQYF.

The gene calls are TRBV30 and TRBJ2-7; maybe TRBD2 (7 bases). V was cut by 2 bases and J by 5 bases, with 16 bases left in between. CDR1 GTSNPN and CDR2 SVGIG come from the germline V gene (reference sequence). The CDR3 has 14 amino acids. The CDR3 reads CAWSWPGGPHEQYF. The CDR3 DNA follows: TGTGCCTGGAGTTGGCCGGGGGGCCCCCACGAGCAGTACTTC.

The chain uses TRBV5-1 and TRBJ1-5, with 11 nucleotides matching TRBD1. Germline lookup yields CDR1 SGHRS and CDR2 YFSETQ. V lost 0 bases to trimming and J lost 6 bases; unmatched junction nucleotides: 5. CDR3 length equals 16 residues. CDR3 sequence: CASSLGSGTGGQPQHF. In DNA form, the CDR3 reads TGCGCCAGCAGCTTGGGATCCGGGACAGGGGGTCAGCCCCAGCATTTT.

This clone was seen only a few times. V gene TRBV9 combines with J gene TRBJ1-1; weak D call: TRBD1 (6 bases). The V end lost 4 bases, the J end lost 3 bases, and 13 bases lay between the germline ends. This CDR3 has 14 amino acids. CDR1 is SGDLS, CDR2 YYNGEE, per germline. CDR3 nucleotide sequence: TGTGCCAGCAGCAGTGGGGGCTGGGACACTGAAGCTTTCTTT. Amino acids: CASSSGGWDTEAFF.

This chain links TRBV27 with TRBJ1-2; 7 positions match TRBD1. Germline trimming cut 4 bases from V and 3 bases from J; bases unmatched to any gene: 11. This CDR3 region has 16 residues. Germline CDR1 is MNHEY and CDR2 is SMNVEV (reference sequence). CDR3 in amino acids: CASSSPRQGIYYGYTF. CDR3 DNA sequence: TGTGCCAGCAGTTCCCCTCGACAGGGAATATACTATGGCTACACCTTC.

The rearrangement links TRBV7-3 to TRBJ2-3, with 9 bases aligning to TRBD2. Germline-derived CDR1 and CDR2 are SGHTA and FQGTGA. After removal of 2 bases from V and 6 bases from J, the junction contained 3 bases not matched to a gene. The CDR3 sequence is 14 residues long. This chain's CDR3 is CASSLAGGRDTQYF. The CDR3 DNA is TGTGCCAGCAGCTTAGCGGGGGGGCGCGATACGCAGTATTTT.

In regard to this clone: The same CDR3 can be traced to other DNA sequences in this sample. The CDR3 sequence: CASSLTGSNEKLFF. The DNA of the CDR3 is TGTGCCAGCAGCTTGACAGGGTCTAATGAAAAACTGTTTTTT. V usage is TRBV7-9 and J usage is TRBJ1-4, with 7 nucleotides matching TRBD1. This CDR3 is built from 14 residues. With V trimmed by 3 bases and J by 3 bases, 1 base remained unmatched. Germline CDR1 reads SEHNR; CDR2 reads FQNEAQ (reference sequence).

The sample holds a few counts of this clone. The chain recombines TRBV6-5 with TRBJ1-2; no clear D. CDR3 length: 13 amino acids. The germline V and J ends were trimmed by 6 bases and 7 bases, with 15 bases remaining between them. Germline V lookup: CDR1 MNHEY, CDR2 SVGAGI. The CDR3: CASRFSGEGGYTF. In DNA form, the CDR3 reads TGTGCCAGCAGGTTCTCGGGTGAGGGTGGCTACACCTTC.

The J gene is TRBJ2-7, the V gene TRBV7-9, with a tentative D call TRBD1 (6 bases). Per the germline V gene, CDR1 is SEHNR and CDR2 is FQNEAQ (reference sequence). The CDR3 totals 17 residues. Trimming stripped 5 bases from V and 5 bases from J, with 25 bases between. The CDR3 loop is CASSPGQGNTRFDEQYF. DNA of the CDR3: TGTGCCAGCAGCCCAGGGCAGGGGAACACCCGTTTCGACGAGCAGTACTTC.